One T cell receptor (beta chain) is described in this entry. Its antigen is currently unknown. The sample comes from a study of blood T cells in healthy people across ages. This CDR3 spans 13 amino acids. Germline V lookup: CDR1 LGHNT, CDR2 FRNRAP. The germline V and J ends were trimmed by 7 bases and 8 bases, with 15 bases remaining between them. Whole-study findings and limits: TCR beta diversity tracked closely with naive T cell percentage.

A second PCR of 7 to 11 cycles used a sample-barcoded 5' primer and a J-beta primer mix. TCRdb called the 5' RACE reads again in MiXCR, with one record for every CDR3 protein. Here the sample spans over 950,000 distinct CDR3 sequences, less than 45% being singletons. The source is a man younger than 30 in good health. The gene calls are TRBV12-5 and TRBJ2-1, with a possible D match to TRBD2 (6 bases). Sequenced sample: blood. The CDR3 here is CASATGPGDEQFF. In DNA, the CDR3 is TGTGCTAGTGCCACGGGGCCGGGGGATGAGCAGTTCTTC.